This is a list of T cell receptor beta chains from one sample in a study of Graves' ophthalmopathy and Graves' hyperthyroidism. TCRdb called the multiplex PCR reads again in MiXCR, with one record for every CDR3 protein. This sample has a few hundred thousand distinct CDR3 sequences, with less than 40% found just once. Sequencing was done on a sample of peripheral blood or thyroid tissue (not recorded which). The receptor source for this set is an adult man with Graves' hyperthyroidism. The CDR3 runs from the conserved cysteine through the conserved F or W. A D gene is named only where the DNA matches it firmly. Clone size, where shown, is once, few, many, or a class for clones that have expanded.

cdr3_length,clone_size,j_call,d_call,v_call,cdr3_aa,cdr3_nt
15,-,TRBJ2-3,-,TRBV24-1,CATSDFGPGTDTQYF,TGTGCCACCAGTGATTTTGGACCCGGCACAGATACGCAGTATTTT
14,-,TRBJ1-4,-,TRBV5-1,CASSKDRRNEKLFF,TGCGCCAGCAGCAAAGACAGGCGGAATGAAAAACTGTTTTTT
14,-,TRBJ2-5,TRBD1,TRBV7-9,CASSSSGGKETQYF,TGTGCCAGCAGCTCCTCAGGGGGCAAAGAGACCCAGTACTTC
15,many,TRBJ1-2,-,TRBV10-3,CAISESLNLNYGYTF,TGTGCCATCAGTGAGTCGCTTAACTTAAACTATGGCTACACCTTC
13,-,TRBJ1-1,-,TRBV20-1,CSATKGAVTEAFF,TGCAGTGCCACAAAAGGGGCGGTAACTGAAGCTTTCTTT
15,many,TRBJ2-7,TRBD2,TRBV29-1,CSVGSSGRVINEQYF,TGCAGCGTTGGGTCTAGCGGGAGGGTGATCAACGAGCAGTACTTC
14,-,TRBJ1-5,-,TRBV5-6,CASSRGGSGQPQHF,TGTGCCAGCAGTCGAGGGGGATCAGGTCAGCCCCAGCATTTT
14,-,TRBJ2-3,TRBD1,TRBV29-1,CSVEEARQGDTQYF,TGCAGCGTTGAAGAAGCTAGACAGGGAGATACGCAGTATTTT
14,-,TRBJ2-3,-,TRBV9,CASSVGWNTDTQYF,TGTGCCAGCAGCGTAGGGTGGAACACAGATACGCAGTATTTT
12,-,TRBJ1-6,-,TRBV2,CANRDVNSPLHF,TGTGCCAACAGAGACGTCAATTCACCCCTCCACTTT
16,few,TRBJ2-7,TRBD2,TRBV24-1,CATSDPSGSNDYEQYF,TGTGCCACCAGTGACCCTAGCGGGAGCAATGATTACGAGCAGTACTTC
14,many,TRBJ1-1,-,TRBV19,CASSLGALNTEAFF,TGTGCCAGTAGTTTGGGGGCGCTGAACACTGAAGCTTTCTTT
14,-,TRBJ2-5,-,TRBV24-1,CASSSSPSEETQYF,TGTGCCAGCAGTTCTTCTCCTAGCGAAGAGACCCAGTACTTC
16,few,TRBJ2-1,-,TRBV5-1,CASSLEGRVGFSEQFF,TGCGCCAGCAGCTTGGAAGGCAGGGTGGGTTTTAGTGAGCAGTTCTTC
17,-,TRBJ2-5,-,TRBV5-4,CASSLSDPGGDQETQYF,TGTGCCAGCAGTCTCTCGGACCCCGGCGGGGACCAAGAGACCCAGTACTTC
13,-,TRBJ2-7,-,TRBV29-1,CSVEGDNPYEQYF,TGCAGCGTTGAAGGTGACAATCCCTACGAGCAGTACTTC
16,-,TRBJ2-2,TRBD2,TRBV12-3/TRBV12-4,CASDTVAGVNTGELFF,TGTGCCAGCGACACCGTAGCGGGAGTAAACACCGGGGAGCTGTTTTTT
14,many,TRBJ1-5,-,TRBV20-1,CSAQDGGGNQPQHF,TGCAGTGCTCAGGACGGAGGGGGTAATCAGCCCCAGCATTTT
16,-,TRBJ2-5,-,TRBV20-1,CSASRPGATPGETQYF,TGCAGTGCCTCTCGGCCCGGGGCGACTCCGGGAGAGACCCAGTACTTC
15,many,TRBJ1-6,-,TRBV12-3/TRBV12-4,CASSLRGADNSPLHF,TGTGCCAGCAGTTTAAGGGGGGCCGATAATTCACCCCTCCACTTT
18,many,TRBJ2-5,TRBD1,TRBV11-2,CASSLDARTGGVVETQYF,TGTGCCAGCAGCTTAGATGCCAGGACAGGGGGCGTAGTGGAGACCCAGTACTTC
15,-,TRBJ2-2,-,TRBV6-5,CASSEAGGQGGELFF,TGTGCCAGCAGTGAAGCCGGGGGGCAGGGCGGGGAGCTGTTTTTT
15,many,TRBJ2-7,-,TRBV9,CASSPHGGEAYEQYF,TGTGCCAGCAGCCCCCACGGCGGGGAGGCATACGAGCAGTACTTC
13,-,TRBJ1-6,-,TRBV7-2,CASSLAQDQPLHF,TGTGCCAGCAGCTTAGCCCAGGATCAGCCCCTCCACTTT
14,many,TRBJ1-6,-,TRBV2,CASSEQGVNSPLHF,TGTGCCAGCAGTGAACAGGGAGTAAATTCACCCCTCCACTTT
16,few,TRBJ1-4,-,TRBV7-9,CASSLLTGVGNEKLFF,TGTGCCAGCAGCCTCCTGACGGGGGTTGGGAATGAAAAACTGTTTTTT
14,few,TRBJ2-2,-,TRBV12-3/TRBV12-4,CASSLTGAGGELFF,TGTGCCAGCAGTTTAACGGGGGCTGGTGGGGAGCTGTTTTTT
12,-,TRBJ1-4,-,TRBV7-9,CASSYGTEKLFF,TGTGCCAGCAGCTACGGGACAGAAAAACTGTTTTTT
10,few,TRBJ1-1,-,TRBV10-2,CASGAVGAFF,TGCGCCAGCGGGGCGGTTGGAGCTTTCTTT
13,-,TRBJ2-7,-,TRBV12-3/TRBV12-4,CASSSGAVGEQYF,TGTGCCAGCAGTTCGGGGGCGGTTGGCGAGCAGTACTTC
16,few,TRBJ1-1,-,TRBV7-6,CASSLEGSRVNTEAFF,TGTGCCAGCAGCTTAGAAGGGAGTCGGGTGAACACTGAAGCTTTCTTT
14,many,TRBJ2-7,-,TRBV12-3/TRBV12-4,CASSLGDISYEQYF,TGTGCCAGCAGTTTAGGGGACATTTCCTACGAGCAGTACTTC
16,many,TRBJ2-6,-,TRBV7-9,CASSLEGSSGANVLTF,TGCGCCAGCAGCTTGGAGGGCAGTTCTGGGGCCAACGTCCTGACTTTC
14,-,TRBJ2-7,TRBD1,TRBV10-3,CATTVRTGSYEQYF,TGTGCCACCACGGTGAGGACAGGCTCCTACGAGCAGTACTTC
11,-,TRBJ1-1,-,TRBV29-1,CSVVTPGFAFF,TGCAGCGTTGTTACCCCAGGGTTTGCTTTCTTT
14,-,TRBJ2-5,-,TRBV2,CASSGVVARETQYF,TGTGCCAGCAGTGGCGTGGTAGCACGGGAGACCCAGTACTTC
13,many,TRBJ1-2,-,TRBV2,CASSDFGVSGYTF,TGTGCCAGCAGTGATTTCGGGGTCTCTGGCTACACCTTC
14,many,TRBJ2-7,-,TRBV29-1,CSVEGNTGNHEQYF,TGCAGCGTTGAAGGGAACACAGGGAACCACGAGCAGTACTTC
13,-,TRBJ2-1,TRBD1,TRBV7-7,CASSLLQGSEQFF,TGTGCTAGCAGCTTATTACAGGGGAGTGAGCAGTTCTTC
17,-,TRBJ1-4,-,TRBV6-5,CASSEAYSKWNNEKLFF,TGTGCCAGCAGTGAGGCTTACAGCAAGTGGAACAATGAAAAACTGTTTTTT
18,-,TRBJ1-1,TRBD1,TRBV20-1,CSARGVSGTGGRCTEAFF,TGCAGTGCTAGAGGAGTAAGTGGGACAGGGGGCCGTTGCACTGAAGCTTTCTTT
14,many,TRBJ2-5,TRBD1,TRBV2,CASSAPGQQETQYF,TGTGCCAGCAGCGCGCCGGGACAGCAAGAGACCCAGTACTTC
16,few,TRBJ2-7,TRBD1,TRBV14,CASSQWTGGNSYEQYF,TGTGCCAGCAGCCAATGGACAGGGGGGAACTCCTACGAGCAGTACTTC
16,many,TRBJ2-2,TRBD2,TRBV10-3,CAISSRLAENTGELFF,TGTGCCATCAGTTCGAGACTAGCGGAAAACACCGGGGAGCTGTTTTTT
15,few,TRBJ2-7,TRBD2,TRBV10-3,CAISESAGGPWEQYF,TGTGCCATCAGTGAGTCTGCGGGAGGGCCATGGGAGCAGTACTTC
14,once,TRBJ1-5,-,TRBV24-1,CATSDRRWQETQHF,TGTGCCACCAGTGATCGACGGTGGCAAGAGACCCAGCATTTT
14,-,TRBJ1-2,-,TRBV25-1,CAPSGQGRSDGYTF,-